This is a list of T cell receptor beta chains from one sample in a study of blood T cell repertoires in COVID-19. Repertoires were generated with immunoSEQ multiplex PCR, while TCRdb's copy carries only in-frame clones and drops some. The sample holds roughly 140,000 clones, about 80% seen once. The sequenced sample consisted of peripheral blood. These receptors were collected from a woman of 80 years or more in a cohort sampled during active or convalescent COVID-19. Each CDR3 is given with its conserved first and last residue. Each record gives: clone size, D gene, V gene, J gene, CDR3 DNA, CDR3 protein. D genes are given only for firm matches. Size is omitted from some rows. Given values are once, few, many or a class for expanded clones.

clone_size: once
d_call: TRBD1
v_call: TRBV19
j_call: TRBJ1-2
cdr3_nt: TGTGCCAGTTCTGACAGGGTATATGGCTACACCTTC
cdr3_aa: CASSDRVYGYTF

clone_size: NA
d_call: TRBD1
v_call: TRBV5-6
j_call: TRBJ1-2
cdr3_nt: TGTGCCAGCAGCTCCGTAGGACAGGTGCGTTACACCTTC
cdr3_aa: CASSSVGQVRYTF

clone_size: NA
d_call: TRBD1
v_call: TRBV7-9
j_call: TRBJ1-6
cdr3_nt: TGTGCCAGCAGCTCCCCCACAGGGGGCAAGAATTCACCCCTCCACTTT
cdr3_aa: CASSSPTGGKNSPLHF

clone_size: NA
d_call: NA
v_call: TRBV4-3
j_call: TRBJ2-1
cdr3_nt: TGCGCCAGCAGCCCCCGAAGGACGGGGAACTACAATGAGCAGTTCTTC
cdr3_aa: CASSPRRTGNYNEQFF

clone_size: NA
d_call: TRBD2
v_call: TRBV2
j_call: TRBJ2-3
cdr3_nt: TGTGCCAGCCTCAAGACTAGCGGGGGGGCCGGTACGCAGTATTTT
cdr3_aa: CASLKTSGGAGTQYF

clone_size: NA
d_call: TRBD1
v_call: TRBV2
j_call: TRBJ1-4
cdr3_nt: TGTGCCAGCAGGACAGACAGGGCAAGTCGTGAAAAACTGTTTTTT
cdr3_aa: CASRTDRASREKLFF

clone_size: NA
d_call: NA
v_call: TRBV3-1/TRBV3-2
j_call: TRBJ1-1
cdr3_nt: TGTGCCAGCAGCCCGCCTCGTACCGGGACACACACTGAAGCTTTCTTT
cdr3_aa: CASSPPRTGTHTEAFF

clone_size: NA
d_call: TRBD2
v_call: TRBV7-9
j_call: TRBJ2-6
cdr3_nt: TGTGCCAGCAGCATCGGGGGGTCTGGGGCCAACGTCCTGACTTTC
cdr3_aa: CASSIGGSGANVLTF

clone_size: NA
d_call: TRBD1
v_call: TRBV7-7
j_call: TRBJ2-5
cdr3_nt: TGTGCCAGCAGCTTAACGGGACAGGTAGCGGAGACCCAGTACTTC
cdr3_aa: CASSLTGQVAETQYF

clone_size: few
d_call: NA
v_call: TRBV6-5
j_call: TRBJ1-1
cdr3_nt: TGTGCCAGCAGGAGGGCGGCGGGATTGGACACTGAAGCTTTCTTT
cdr3_aa: CASRRAAGLDTEAFF

clone_size: NA
d_call: TRBD1
v_call: TRBV19
j_call: TRBJ1-2
cdr3_nt: TGTGCCAGTGGCTTCAGGGGGTCGGACTATGGCTACACCTTC
cdr3_aa: CASGFRGSDYGYTF

clone_size: NA
d_call: TRBD1
v_call: TRBV24-1
j_call: TRBJ2-3
cdr3_nt: TGTGCCACCAGTGACCCGGACAGGGCAGATACGCAGTATTTT
cdr3_aa: CATSDPDRADTQYF

clone_size: NA
d_call: TRBD1
v_call: TRBV9
j_call: TRBJ1-2
cdr3_nt: TGTGCCAGCAGCCCGTGGACAGGGAGGATGGACGGCTACACCTTC
cdr3_aa: CASSPWTGRMDGYTF

clone_size: NA
d_call: NA
v_call: TRBV4-3
j_call: TRBJ2-2
cdr3_nt: TGCGCCAGCAGCCAAGATGCCAGGCGAAACACCGGGGAGCTGTTTTTT
cdr3_aa: CASSQDARRNTGELFF

clone_size: NA
d_call: NA
v_call: TRBV4-2
j_call: TRBJ1-6
cdr3_nt: TGTGCCAGCAGCCAAGGGGGGGGCGGTTCACCCCTCCACTTT
cdr3_aa: CASSQGGGGSPLHF

clone_size: NA
d_call: NA
v_call: TRBV5-1
j_call: TRBJ2-5
cdr3_nt: TGCGCCAGCAGCTTGGGACACTTACAAGAGACCCAGTACTTC
cdr3_aa: CASSLGHLQETQYF

clone_size: few
d_call: NA
v_call: TRBV2
j_call: TRBJ2-1
cdr3_nt: TGTGCCAGCAGTTCACAGGAATACAATGAGCAGTTCTTC
cdr3_aa: CASSSQEYNEQFF

clone_size: once
d_call: NA
v_call: TRBV6-6
j_call: TRBJ1-6
cdr3_nt: TGTGCCAGCAGTTACCGGCGGGGTCAGAATAATTCACCCCTCCACTTT
cdr3_aa: CASSYRRGQNNSPLHF

clone_size: NA
d_call: NA
v_call: TRBV27
j_call: TRBJ2-7
cdr3_nt: TGTGCCAGCAGTCCCACCAGGGTTTCCTACGAGCAGTACTTC
cdr3_aa: CASSPTRVSYEQYF

clone_size: NA
d_call: NA
v_call: TRBV5-1
j_call: TRBJ2-6
cdr3_nt: TGCGCCAGCAGCTTGGACGGGTCTGGGGCCAACGTCCTGACTTTC
cdr3_aa: CASSLDGSGANVLTF

clone_size: NA
d_call: TRBD1
v_call: TRBV29-1
j_call: TRBJ1-1
cdr3_nt: TGCAGCGTATCATTTACAGGGGGCACTGAAGCTTTCTTT
cdr3_aa: CSVSFTGGTEAFF

clone_size: NA
d_call: NA
v_call: TRBV12-3/TRBV12-4
j_call: TRBJ1-1
cdr3_nt: TGTGCCAGCAGAACAAGAAACACTGAAGCTTTCTTT
cdr3_aa: CASRTRNTEAFF

clone_size: NA
d_call: NA
v_call: TRBV3-1/TRBV3-2
j_call: TRBJ2-7
cdr3_nt: TGTGCCAGCAGCAACCGGGACGAGCAGTACTTC
cdr3_aa: CASSNRDEQYF

clone_size: once
d_call: TRBD1
v_call: TRBV6-5
j_call: TRBJ2-3
cdr3_nt: TGTGCCAGCAGCACCACAGGGGTGTATGCAGATACGCAGTATTTT
cdr3_aa: CASSTTGVYADTQYF

clone_size: once
d_call: NA
v_call: TRBV18
j_call: TRBJ2-5
cdr3_nt: TGTGCCAGCTCACCTTCTCCAGGGGAGACCCAGTACTTC
cdr3_aa: CASSPSPGETQYF

clone_size: NA
d_call: NA
v_call: TRBV6-5
j_call: TRBJ1-2
cdr3_nt: TGTGCCAGCAGTTACTCGTCGGGGAGGGGTGGCTACACCTTC
cdr3_aa: CASSYSSGRGGYTF

clone_size: NA
d_call: NA
v_call: TRBV4-1
j_call: TRBJ1-3
cdr3_nt: TGCGCCAGCAGCTCACAGGTGGCTGGAAACACCATATATTTT
cdr3_aa: CASSSQVAGNTIYF

clone_size: NA
d_call: NA
v_call: TRBV29-1
j_call: TRBJ2-2
cdr3_nt: TGCAGCGTTGGTTTAGTCACCGGGGAGCTGTTTTTT
cdr3_aa: CSVGLVTGELFF

clone_size: NA
d_call: NA
v_call: TRBV5-1
j_call: TRBJ2-1
cdr3_nt: TGCGCCAGCAGCTCTACAGGGATGTCCTACAATGAGCAGTTCTTC
cdr3_aa: CASSSTGMSYNEQFF

clone_size: NA
d_call: NA
v_call: TRBV3-1/TRBV3-2
j_call: TRBJ1-4
cdr3_nt: TGTGCCAGCAGCCAGAACCCGGGGGGATTGGAAAAACTGTTTTTT
cdr3_aa: CASSQNPGGLEKLFF

clone_size: NA
d_call: TRBD2
v_call: TRBV5-1
j_call: TRBJ2-5
cdr3_nt: TGCGCCAGCCGTAGCGGGGGGGGTTCGGAGACCCAGTACTTC
cdr3_aa: CASRSGGGSETQYF

clone_size: few
d_call: TRBD1
v_call: TRBV5-1
j_call: TRBJ1-2
cdr3_nt: TGCGCCAGCAGCCCACAAGTGACAGGGTACGGCTACACCTTC
cdr3_aa: CASSPQVTGYGYTF

clone_size: NA
d_call: TRBD1
v_call: TRBV7-8
j_call: TRBJ2-1
cdr3_nt: TGTGCCAGCAGCTTAAGGGGGCAGGCGCAGTTCTTC
cdr3_aa: CASSLRGQAQFF

clone_size: NA
d_call: NA
v_call: TRBV18
j_call: TRBJ1-6
cdr3_nt: TGTGCCACCTCGGAGGCGGGCAATTCACCCCTCCACTTT
cdr3_aa: CATSEAGNSPLHF

clone_size: NA
d_call: TRBD1
v_call: TRBV5-1
j_call: TRBJ1-1
cdr3_nt: TGCGCCAGCAGCTTCGACAGGGGTGAAGCTTTCTTT
cdr3_aa: CASSFDRGEAFF

clone_size: many
d_call: NA
v_call: TRBV24-1
j_call: TRBJ1-2
cdr3_nt: TGTGCCACCAAAGGGGCGGATCCCAACTATGGCTACACCTTC
cdr3_aa: CATKGADPNYGYTF

clone_size: NA
d_call: NA
v_call: TRBV4-3
j_call: TRBJ1-2
cdr3_nt: TGCGCCAGCAGCCAAGATTATCGCCAGGGGCTAGGCTACACCTTC
cdr3_aa: CASSQDYRQGLGYTF

clone_size: NA
d_call: NA
v_call: TRBV12-2
j_call: TRBJ1-1
cdr3_nt: TGTGCAAGTCGACGGACACGAGAAGCTTTCTTT
cdr3_aa: CASRRTREAFF

clone_size: NA
d_call: NA
v_call: TRBV6-6
j_call: TRBJ1-5
cdr3_nt: TGTGCCAGCGTCTCCCACCGCGGGGGGCTGGATCAGCCCCAGCATTTT
cdr3_aa: CASVSHRGGLDQPQHF

clone_size: NA
d_call: TRBD2
v_call: TRBV11-2
j_call: TRBJ2-1
cdr3_nt: TGTGCCAGCAGCTTCCTAGCGGGGGCCTACAATGAGCAGTTCTTC
cdr3_aa: CASSFLAGAYNEQFF

clone_size: NA
d_call: TRBD1
v_call: TRBV18
j_call: TRBJ2-3
cdr3_nt: TGTGCCAGCTCCCGACAGGGTCGGGCTAGCACAGATACGCAGTATTTT
cdr3_aa: CASSRQGRASTDTQYF

clone_size: NA
d_call: TRBD1
v_call: TRBV2
j_call: TRBJ2-1
cdr3_nt: TGTGCCAGCAGTGAAGCGCGAGGGACAGCTTCCTACAATGAGCAGTTCTTC
cdr3_aa: CASSEARGTASYNEQFF

clone_size: NA
d_call: NA
v_call: TRBV7-9
j_call: TRBJ1-2
cdr3_nt: TGTGCCAGCAGCTTGAAAGAGGGCGGCTACACCTTC
cdr3_aa: CASSLKEGGYTF

clone_size: NA
d_call: TRBD2
v_call: TRBV5-1
j_call: TRBJ2-1
cdr3_nt: TGCGCCAGCAGCTATTCCGGGACTAGCGGGGGGGCCTATCACGTTGAGCAGTTCTTC
cdr3_aa: CASSYSGTSGGAYHVEQFF

clone_size: NA
d_call: NA
v_call: TRBV20-1
j_call: TRBJ2-5
cdr3_nt: TGCAGTGCGCTCGAGGGAGAGACCCAGTACTTC
cdr3_aa: CSALEGETQYF

clone_size: NA
d_call: TRBD1
v_call: TRBV6-1
j_call: TRBJ1-5
cdr3_nt: TGTGCCAGCAGTGAAGGTCAACAGGGGGTTCAACAGCCCCAGCATTTT
cdr3_aa: CASSEGQQGVQQPQHF

clone_size: NA
d_call: TRBD1
v_call: TRBV18
j_call: TRBJ1-3
cdr3_nt: TGTGCCAGCTCACCACGACAGGGGCTTGGAAACACCATATATTTT
cdr3_aa: CASSPRQGLGNTIYF

clone_size: few
d_call: TRBD2
v_call: TRBV15
j_call: TRBJ2-2
cdr3_nt: TGTGCCACCAGCAGAGATGTTCCGGGGGGACTGAACACCGGGGAGCTGTTTTTT
cdr3_aa: CATSRDVPGGLNTGELFF

clone_size: NA
d_call: TRBD1
v_call: TRBV6-5
j_call: TRBJ1-5
cdr3_nt: TGTGCCAGCAGGCAAGGGACAGGCAATCAGCCCCAGCATTTT
cdr3_aa: CASRQGTGNQPQHF